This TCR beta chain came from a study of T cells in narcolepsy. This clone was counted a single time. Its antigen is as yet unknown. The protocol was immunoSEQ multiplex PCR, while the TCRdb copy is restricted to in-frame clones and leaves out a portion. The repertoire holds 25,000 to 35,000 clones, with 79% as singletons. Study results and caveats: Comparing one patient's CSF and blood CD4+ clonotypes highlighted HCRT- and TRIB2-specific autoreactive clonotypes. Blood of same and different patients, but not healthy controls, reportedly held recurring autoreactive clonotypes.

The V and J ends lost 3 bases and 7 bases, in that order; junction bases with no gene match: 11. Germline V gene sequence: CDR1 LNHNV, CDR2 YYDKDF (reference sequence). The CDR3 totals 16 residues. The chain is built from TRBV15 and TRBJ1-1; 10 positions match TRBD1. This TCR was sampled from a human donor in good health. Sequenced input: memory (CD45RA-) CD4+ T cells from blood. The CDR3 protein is CATSRGQTGGPYEAFF. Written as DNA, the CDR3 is TGTGCCACCAGCAGGGGACAGACAGGGGGCCCCTATGAAGCTTTCTTT. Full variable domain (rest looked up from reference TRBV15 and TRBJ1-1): DAMVIQNPRYQVTQFGKPVTLSCSQTLNHNVMYWYQQKSSQAPKLLFHYYDKDFNNEADTPDNFQSRRPNTSFCFLDIRSPGLGDTAMYLCATSRGQTGGPYEAFFGQGTRLTVV.